The source of this T cell receptor (beta chain) is a study of T cells in Graves' hyperthyroidism and ophthalmopathy. Germline V gene lookup returns CDR1 MGHRA and CDR2 YSYEKL. After removal of 2 bases from V and 5 bases from J, the junction contained 9 bases not matched to a gene. CDR3 length: 16 residues. This clonotype has just a few counts. The target antigen is unknown. Amplification of TCR beta CDR3 regions used RNA as the template. With the HTBI primer set, the TCR CDR3 went through a first round of RT-PCR. One entry per CDR3 protein results from TCRdb running MiXCR on the multiplex PCR reads. The table lists 300,000 to 450,000 distinct CDR3 sequences, approximately 15% of them singletons, with 20% in the top ten. The study, taken as a whole, reports: Blood samples included most of the expanded thyroid clonotypes exceeding 0.001. The model anticipated ophthalmopathy a median about six months pre-onset.

Source material: blood. The chain carries TRBV4-1 and TRBJ2-7; 10 bases align to TRBD1. The sequence was collected from a woman under 40 with Graves' ophthalmopathy. The DNA of the CDR3 is TGCGCCAGCAGCCAACATCGCGGGACAGGGGTCGACGAGCAGTACTTC. This gives the protein CASSQHRGTGVDEQYF.